Listed below are T cell receptor beta chains from one sample, sequenced in a study of early T cells in non-severe SARS-CoV-2 infection. One entry per CDR3 protein results from TCRdb running MiXCR on the 5' RACE reads. The sample has around 80,000 distinct CDR3 sequences; over 9.5% are singletons. Sequencing was performed on whole blood. Receptors originate from an adult who was a healthcare worker with PCR-confirmed SARS-CoV-2 infection or an uninfected control (not recorded which). The CDR3 runs from the conserved cysteine through the conserved F or W.

CDR3	V
CASSQDWAENYGYTF	TRBV4-2
CASTSNQVNYGYTF	TRBV27
CASSGTPQGYEQYF	TRBV5-1
CASSLRNFASGRYTGELFF	TRBV5-4
CASSPGGAESPTMGYF	TRBV7-9
CASSESQWQFF	TRBV6-1
CASSESLQGDYGYTF	TRBV25-1
CSVEIDSYEQYF	TRBV29-1
CASSPGQGGNFYTF	TRBV28
CASSSETRSIVYEQYF	TRBV12-3/TRBV12-4
CASSRGTSRTDTQYF	TRBV7-3
CSARDNSITREQFF	TRBV20-1
CSANSGRAPDEQFF	TRBV20-1
CSVAPQGNTEAFF	TRBV29-1
CATSDPKRLTGELFF	TRBV24-1
CASSGGRGETQYF	TRBV5-8
CASSRNPGQGGEKLFF	TRBV5-8
CSVGVGGRGTDTQYF	TRBV29-1
CASSLLGDTGELFF	TRBV27
CASKRQGISTQYF	TRBV2
CASSFRLAGGGTDTQYF	TRBV7-2
CASSLTGNRVDEQYF	TRBV7-3
CASSLGLGGYEQYF	TRBV12-3/TRBV12-4
CASADRSNTGELFF	TRBV19
CASSEQGLNEQFF	TRBV10-1
CASSGNEDEQYF	TRBV9
CASSPVGLVGGTYNEQFF	TRBV7-8
CASSAGQGTYEQYF	TRBV5-1
CASSQYSSGRTGELFF	TRBV4-1
CSVGSRGRGTEAFF	TRBV29-1
CASSLGGYNTEAFF	TRBV5-1
CASSLFAGEKLFF	TRBV28
CASSVEPSYNEQFF	TRBV9
CASSRVEGSSYEQYF	TRBV18
CASSPGSGANVLTF	TRBV5-1
CASSLIDSTGELFF	TRBV7-2
CASSLGPSGSYEQYF	TRBV5-1
CASIERINQPQHF	TRBV28
CASSPRQGVEQYF	TRBV5-4
CSVEGSRVGETQYF	TRBV29-1
CASSDTGFANTIYF	TRBV12-3/TRBV12-4
CASSVLGLAGNTIYF	TRBV9
CSVGVRGGYTF	TRBV29-1
CASSPIWDTEAFF	TRBV6-1
CASSLGPQAEDTQYF	TRBV6-5
CASRASSYNEQFF	TRBV6-1
CASRTPGGPGANVLTF	TRBV12-3/TRBV12-4
CASSLGGSTLYNEQFF	TRBV11-2
CSVEELQGAGNTIYF	TRBV29-1
CAANQPQHF	TRBV28
CASTQGSVDEQYF	TRBV7-9